These 21 T cell receptor beta chains were sequenced from one sample in a study of shared clonotypes between healthy human individuals (dated by TCRdb to about 2020). The method behind the library was the immunoSEQ multiplex PCR assay. Entries here come from immuneACCESS through TCRdb and include only in-frame sequences with V and J called. Some clones fail to appear in such tables; in the studies checked, an unresolved V gene covers under half of the shortfall, and the cause of the remainder is unknown. The sample records approximately 2.1 million clones, just over 90% of which are singletons. Approximately 0.4% of the sample comes from the top ten. The sample taken for sequencing was naive CD4+ T cells from PBMCs. This specimen's cell subset or site label, per the study, means: CD45RA+ positively selected. The source of these receptors is a man aged 18 to 30 in good health. Some clones in this sample may be carry-over from other donors' samples.

This chain connects TRBV11-2 to TRBJ2-5; no reliable D call. V lost 8 bases, J lost 0 bases, and 13 bases lay in between. CDR1 is SGHAT and CDR2 is FQNNGV in the germline V gene. This CDR3 spans 14 amino acids. This chain's CDR3 is CASSPGLNQETQYF. DNA of the CDR3: TGTGCCAGCTCACCTGGCCTAAACCAAGAGACCCAGTACTTC.

A single count supports this clone. V gene TRBV7-6 combines with J gene TRBJ2-7; D not resolved. This CDR3 has 13 residues. V was clipped by 1 base and J by 2 bases, with 6 bases between them. The V gene's germline CDR1 is SGHVS and CDR2 FNYEAQ. The CDR3: CASSLGSTYEQYF. The CDR3 nucleotides are TGTGCCAGCAGCTTAGGTTCCACCTACGAGCAGTACTTC.

CDR3 loop: CASSPVVGEELFF. The DNA for the CDR3 is TGCGCCAGCAGCCCCGTAGTGGGGGAGGAGCTGTTTTTT. The chain uses TRBV5-1 and TRBJ2-2; D may match TRBD1 or TRBD2 (5 bases each). The CDR3 consists of 13 residues. Germline lookup yields CDR1 SGHRS and CDR2 YFSETQ. V lost 4 bases, J lost 10 bases, and 14 bases lay in between.

The chain recombines TRBV5-1 with TRBJ2-3, with D tentatively TRBD1 (6 bases). Trimming shortened V by 7 bases and J by 1 base, and 13 bases separated the two germline ends. Germline V lookup: CDR1 SGHRS, CDR2 YFSETQ. CDR3 length: 14 amino acids. The CDR3 DNA sequence: TGCGCCAGCGGAGAACAGGGAGGCACAGATACGCAGTATTTT. It specifies CASGEQGGTDTQYF. Complete variable domain (other parts from reference TRBV5-1 and TRBJ2-3): KAGVTQTPRYLIKTRGQQVTLSCSPISGHRSVSWYQQTPGQGLQFLFEYFSETQRNKGNFPGRFSGRQFSNSRSEMNVSTLELGDSALYLCASGEQGGTDTQYFGPGTRLTVL.

For this clone: This same CDR3 is encoded by further DNA sequences in the sample. The V and J genes are TRBV7-2 and TRBJ2-3, with 8 bases that match TRBD2. CDR1 and CDR2 from the germline V gene are SGHTA and FQGNSA. After removal of 0 bases from V and 5 bases from J, the junction contained 1 base not matched to a gene. The CDR3 consists of 14 residues. Here the CDR3 DNA reads TGTGCCAGCAGCTTAGCCACTAGCGGAGATACGCAGTATTTT. It is translated as CASSLATSGDTQYF.

Comments on this clone: Other DNA sequences in the same sample also yield this CDR3. The chain couples TRBV7-9 to TRBJ1-1; maybe TRBD1 (5 bases). Trimming stripped 3 bases from V and 5 bases from J, with 10 bases between. The CDR3 is 13 amino acids. Germline V gene sequence: CDR1 SEHNR, CDR2 FQNEAQ (reference sequence). The CDR3 bases are TGTGCCAGCAGCTTGGAGGAGGGGACTGAAGCTTTCTTT. This codes for CASSLEEGTEAFF.

The rearrangement joins TRBV6-5 to TRBJ2-2; D not resolved. The CDR3 runs 14 residues. V lost 6 bases to trimming and J lost 5 bases, with 13 bases between them. Per germline, CDR1 MNHEY and CDR2 SVGAGI. The CDR3 loop reads CASSTPLLTGELFF. The CDR3 DNA is TGTGCCAGCAGCACCCCGCTCCTGACCGGGGAGCTGTTTTTT.

The chain employs TRBV5-4 and TRBJ2-3; possibly TRBD1 for D (6 bases). The CDR3 is made up of 15 amino acids. Trimming took 0 bases from V and 2 from J, leaving 10 bases between them. Germline loops: CDR1 SGHNT, CDR2 YYREEE (reference sequence). CDR3: CASSLVAGVTDTQYF. CDR3 bases: TGTGCCAGCAGCTTGGTGGCAGGGGTCACAGATACGCAGTATTTT.

This chain links TRBV9 with TRBJ2-3; 10 bases map to TRBD2. The germline V gene has CDR1 SGDLS and CDR2 YYNGEE. This CDR3 is 17 amino acids long. After removal of 2 bases from V and 1 base from J, the junction contained 7 bases not matched to a gene. The CDR3 DNA reads TGTGCCAGCAGCGTTAAATGGGGGACTAGCGGCACAGATACGCAGTATTTT. Its translation is CASSVKWGTSGTDTQYF.

The chain is built from TRBV7-7 and TRBJ2-2, with D perhaps TRBD1 (6 bases). There are 15 residues in the CDR3. CDR1 and CDR2 (germline): SSHAT, FNYEAQ (reference sequence). V lost 6 bases to trimming and J lost 2 bases, with 13 bases between them. This chain's CDR3 is CASSSTGTNTGELFF. The CDR3 DNA reads as TGTGCCAGCAGTTCTACGGGGACAAACACCGGGGAGCTGTTTTTT.

The chain has TRBV4-2 and TRBJ1-4, with D unresolved. V dropped 7 bases and J dropped 5 bases, with 14 bases sitting between them. The CDR3 totals 14 residues. Germline V gene sequence: CDR1 LGHNA, CDR2 YNFKEQ. This CDR3 is CASNQRVTNEKLFF. The CDR3 DNA reads as TGTGCCAGCAACCAGAGGGTGACAAATGAAAAACTGTTTTTT.

This chain joins TRBV10-3 and TRBJ1-2; D ambiguous. Trimming took off 10 bases at V and 4 bases at J, with 16 bases between the two ends. The CDR3 consists of 13 residues. Germline values: CDR1 ENHRY, CDR2 SYGVKD. CDR3 DNA: TGTGCCACCCGGCCCCCGGGATCCTATGGCTACACCTTC. Encoded protein: CATRPPGSYGYTF.

CDR3 nucleotides: TGTGCCAGTAGTATTCGACAGGGCTACGACATGAACACTGAAGCTTTCTTT. Residues: CASSIRQGYDMNTEAFF. The chain uses TRBV19 and TRBJ1-1, with 7 bases lining up with TRBD1. Trimming at V came to 3 bases and at J to 0 bases, leaving 10 bases not matched to a gene. Germline V gives CDR1 LNHDA, CDR2 SQIVND (reference sequence). The CDR3 runs to 17 residues.

The chain joins TRBV5-1 to TRBJ2-1; D is perhaps TRBD1 (6 bases). The CDR3 runs 15 residues. CDR1 and CDR2 from the germline V gene are SGHRS and YFSETQ. The V and J ends lost 1 base and 8 bases respectively, with 16 bases between them. CDR3 in amino acids: CASSLQAGVRDEQFF. CDR3 sequence (DNA): TGCGCCAGCAGCTTGCAGGCAGGGGTGCGGGATGAGCAGTTCTTC.

The V gene is TRBV7-6, the J gene TRBJ2-1; D might be TRBD1 (5 bases). The germline V gene has CDR1 SGHVS and CDR2 FNYEAQ. V dropped 5 bases and J dropped 4 bases, with 15 bases sitting between them. CDR3 length equals 15 residues. CDR3 coding DNA: TGTGCCAGCAGCCCAGGGTGGGGTAAATACAATGAGCAGTTCTTC. Translating it yields CASSPGWGKYNEQFF.

The V call is TRBV27, the J call TRBJ2-1; TRBD1 might be the D (6 bases). CDR3 size: 15 residues. CDR1 and CDR2 (germline): MNHEY, SMNVEV (reference sequence). V was cut by 4 bases and J by 12 bases, with 22 bases left in between. The CDR3 region is CASSYGGPTSLRQFF. The CDR3 coding sequence is TGTGCCAGCAGTTATGGGGGCCCTACTAGTTTACGGCAGTTCTTC.

The chain has TRBV5-1 and TRBJ1-3; TRBD1 matches at 7 bases. The CDR3 length is 16 residues. The V segment lost 4 bases and the J segment 0 bases; nucleotides outside the gene matches: 7. Germline CDR1 reads SGHRS; CDR2 reads YFSETQ. The CDR3 is CASSREGANSGNTIYF. The CDR3 region has the DNA TGCGCCAGCAGCCGGGAGGGGGCAAACTCTGGAAACACCATATATTTT.

The rearrangement uses TRBV7-9 and TRBJ2-7, with 9 bases aligning to TRBD1. Losses at the gene ends were 5 bases for V and 6 bases for J; bases not matched to a gene: 5. The CDR3 has 13 amino acids. CDR1 is SEHNR and CDR2 is FQNEAQ in the germline V gene (reference sequence). CDR3 bases: TGTGCCAGCAGCCAAAGGACAGGGGTCGAGCAGTACTTC. Translated: CASSQRTGVEQYF.

The chain joins TRBV11-2 to TRBJ1-2; no definite D call. Trimming took 7 bases from V and 2 from J, leaving 14 bases between them. There are 14 residues in the CDR3. Germline V gene data show CDR1 as SGHAT and CDR2 as FQNNGV. CDR3 loop: CASTRRRTNYGYTF. The CDR3 bases are TGTGCCAGCACCCGAAGGAGGACCAACTATGGCTACACCTTC.

The rearrangement joins TRBV11-3 to TRBJ2-3, with D tentatively TRBD2 (6 bases). The V end was cut by 6 bases, the J end by 3 bases, with 13 bases between. Germline V lookup: CDR1 SGHNT, CDR2 YENEEA. This CDR3 comprises 14 residues. The DNA for the CDR3 is TGTGCCAGCAGGAGGGCCGGAGGGACAGATACGCAGTATTTT. Amino acid sequence: CASRRAGGTDTQYF.

The gene calls are TRBV28 and TRBJ1-1, with D tentatively TRBD1 (5 bases). The CDR3 sequence is 13 residues long. Between the trimmed V and J ends, which lost 8 bases and 5 bases, there was a span of 15 bases. CDR1 and CDR2 from the germline V gene are MDHEN and SYDVKM. Here the CDR3 DNA reads TGTGCCAGCCTTGGGGGAGGCGTGACTGAAGCTTTCTTT. Amino acid sequence: CASLGGGVTEAFF.